The 3 T cell receptor beta chains listed next were all sequenced from one sample in a study of OX40 agonist ivuxolimab in advanced cancers. Repertoires were generated with immunoSEQ multiplex PCR, while TCRdb's copy carries only in-frame clones and drops some. The data show more than 60,000 clones, roughly four fifths seen once. This material consisted of CD4+ or CD8+ T cells sorted from blood, taken in a trial of the OX40 agonist ivuxolimab. All receptors come from an adult with an advanced solid tumor such as melanoma, head and neck, liver or kidney cancer.

The V and J genes are TRBV5-1 and TRBJ1-1, with unresolved D. The CDR3 extends over 13 amino acids. CDR1 SGHRS and CDR2 YFSETQ come from the germline V gene. The V end lost 0 bases, the J end lost 11 bases, and 14 bases lay between the germline ends. CDR3 bases: TGCGCCAGCAGCTTGGCCGGAGGCCGCCGGGCTTTCTTT. This gives the protein CASSLAGGRRAFF.

This clone was detected only a few times. The rearrangement uses TRBV6-5 and TRBJ1-6; tentative D call: TRBD1 (5 bases). This CDR3 region has 14 residues. CDR1 is MNHEY, CDR2 SVGAGI, per germline. The V and J ends lost 3 bases and 9 bases respectively, with 12 bases between them. Here the CDR3 reads CASSYEGASSPLHF. The CDR3 nucleotides read TGTGCCAGCAGTTATGAAGGGGCGAGTTCACCCCTCCACTTT.

The chain couples TRBV10-3 to TRBJ2-1; D possibly matches TRBD1 or TRBD2 (5 bases each). The CDR3 has 14 residues. V was clipped by 8 bases and J by 3 bases, with 14 bases between them. The germline CDR1 and CDR2 sequences are ENHRY and SYGVKD. The CDR3 protein is CAIRHGDVYNEQFF. In nucleotides, the CDR3 is TGTGCCATCCGACATGGGGACGTCTACAATGAGCAGTTCTTC.